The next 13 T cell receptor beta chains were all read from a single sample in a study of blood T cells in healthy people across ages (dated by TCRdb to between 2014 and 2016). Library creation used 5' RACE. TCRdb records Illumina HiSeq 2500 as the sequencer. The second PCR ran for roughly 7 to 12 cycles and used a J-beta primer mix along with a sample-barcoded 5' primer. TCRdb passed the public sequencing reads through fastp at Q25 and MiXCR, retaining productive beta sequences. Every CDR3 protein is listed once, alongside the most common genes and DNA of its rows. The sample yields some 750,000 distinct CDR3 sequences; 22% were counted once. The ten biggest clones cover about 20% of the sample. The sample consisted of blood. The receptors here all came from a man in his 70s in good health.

The CDR3 is CASSPLGVGVRTEAFF. The CDR3 coding sequence is TGTGCCAGCTCACCTCTGGGCGTAGGGGTGAGGACTGAAGCTTTCTTT. The chain couples TRBV18 to TRBJ1-1; weak D call: TRBD1 (5 bases). Deletions cut 3 bases from V and 5 bases from J, with 19 bases between. This CDR3 comprises 16 residues. Germline loops: CDR1 KGHSH, CDR2 LQKENI.

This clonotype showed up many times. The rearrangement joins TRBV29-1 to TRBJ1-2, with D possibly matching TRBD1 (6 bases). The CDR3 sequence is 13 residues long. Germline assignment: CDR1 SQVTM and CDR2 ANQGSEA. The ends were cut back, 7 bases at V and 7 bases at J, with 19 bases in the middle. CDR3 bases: TGCAGCGCCGTCTCCGGGGGGCTGAGTGGCTACACCTTC. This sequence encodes CSAVSGGLSGYTF.

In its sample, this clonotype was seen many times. The CDR3 region is CASSYSGINYGYTF. In DNA, the CDR3 is TGTGCCAGTAGTTACAGTGGAATTAACTATGGCTACACCTTC. This sequence joins TRBV19 and TRBJ1-2; D unclear. Germline loops: CDR1 LNHDA, CDR2 SQIVND (reference sequence). The CDR3 sequence is 14 residues long. Trimming removed 5 bases from V and 1 base from J, with 11 bases in between. Full variable domain (remainder filled in from reference TRBV19 and TRBJ1-2): DGGITQSPKYLFRKEGQNVTLSCEQNLNHDAMYWYRQDPGQGLRLIYYSQIVNDFQKGDIAEGYSVSREKKESFPLTVTSAQKNPTAFYLCASSYSGINYGYTFGSGTRLTVV.

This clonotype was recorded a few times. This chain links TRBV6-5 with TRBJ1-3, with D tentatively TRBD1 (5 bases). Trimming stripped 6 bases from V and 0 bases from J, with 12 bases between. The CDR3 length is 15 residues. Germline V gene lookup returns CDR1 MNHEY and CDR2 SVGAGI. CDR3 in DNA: TGTGCCAGCAGCCCCGGGACGCTCTCTGGAAACACCATATATTTT. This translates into CASSPGTLSGNTIYF.

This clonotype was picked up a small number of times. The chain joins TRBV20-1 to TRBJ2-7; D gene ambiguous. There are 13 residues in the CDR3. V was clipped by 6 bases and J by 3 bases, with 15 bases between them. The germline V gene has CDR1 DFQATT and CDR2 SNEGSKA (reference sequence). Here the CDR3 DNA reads TGCAGTGCCCCGACGCGTATGGGCTACGAGCAGTACTTC. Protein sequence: CSAPTRMGYEQYF.

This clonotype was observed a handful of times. For the CDR3, the DNA is TGTGCCACCAGTGCCCTGAGCGGGAGGAGCTCCTACAATGAGCAGTTCTTC. Its translation is CATSALSGRSSYNEQFF. The chain carries TRBV24-1 and TRBJ2-1, with TRBD2 matching over 9 bases. The CDR3 totals 17 residues. The V gene's germline CDR1 is KGHDR and CDR2 SFDVKD. The ends lost 5 bases at V and 0 bases at J; junction bases unmatched: 7.

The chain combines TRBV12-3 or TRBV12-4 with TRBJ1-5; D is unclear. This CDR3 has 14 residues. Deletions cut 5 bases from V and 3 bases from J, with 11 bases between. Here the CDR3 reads CASSPPGPNQPQHF. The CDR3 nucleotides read TGTGCCAGCAGTCCACCGGGCCCCAATCAGCCCCAGCATTTT.

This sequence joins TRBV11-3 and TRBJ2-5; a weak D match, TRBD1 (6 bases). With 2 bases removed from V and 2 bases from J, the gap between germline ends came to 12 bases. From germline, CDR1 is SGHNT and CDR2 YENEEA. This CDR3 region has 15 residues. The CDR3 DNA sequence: TGTGCCAGCAGCTTAAGATCTCAGGGGCAAGAGACCCAGTACTTC. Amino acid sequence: CASSLRSQGQETQYF.

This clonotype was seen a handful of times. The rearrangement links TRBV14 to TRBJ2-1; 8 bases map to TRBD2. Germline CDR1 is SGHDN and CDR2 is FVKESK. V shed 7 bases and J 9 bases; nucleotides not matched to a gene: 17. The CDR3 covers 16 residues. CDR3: CASTGSGNPGVTEQFF. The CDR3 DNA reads TGTGCCAGCACGGGTAGCGGGAACCCAGGGGTGACTGAGCAGTTCTTC.

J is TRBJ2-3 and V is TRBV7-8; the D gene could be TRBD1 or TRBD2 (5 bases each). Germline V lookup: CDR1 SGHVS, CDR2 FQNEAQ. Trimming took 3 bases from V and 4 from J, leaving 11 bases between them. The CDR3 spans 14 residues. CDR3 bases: TGTGCCAGCAGCTTGCCTCGGGACCCAGATACGCAGTATTTT. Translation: CASSLPRDPDTQYF.

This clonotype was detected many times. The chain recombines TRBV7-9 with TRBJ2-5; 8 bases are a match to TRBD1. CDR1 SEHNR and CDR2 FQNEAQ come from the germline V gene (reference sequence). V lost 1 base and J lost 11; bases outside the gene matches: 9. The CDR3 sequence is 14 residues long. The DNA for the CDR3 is TGTGCCAGCAGCTTAGGACAGGGGATCTTAGAGCAGTACTTC. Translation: CASSLGQGILEQYF. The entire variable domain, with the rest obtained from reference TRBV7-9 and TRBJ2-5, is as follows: DTGVSQNPRHKITKRGQNVTFRCDPISEHNRLYWYRQTLGQGPEFLTYFQNEAQLEKSRLLSDRFSAERPKGSFSTLEIQRTEQGDSAMYLCASSLGQGILEQYFGPGTRLLVL.

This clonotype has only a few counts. CDR3 bases: TGTGCCAGCAGCCCCCCTCTGGGAGCTACGCAGTATTTT. Encoded protein: CASSPPLGATQYF. This chain uses TRBV2 with TRBJ2-3; possible D gene TRBD2, 5 bases. This CDR3 spans 13 amino acids. Germline CDR1 is SNHLY and CDR2 is FYNNEI. V lost 6 bases to trimming and J lost 8 bases, with 15 bases between them.

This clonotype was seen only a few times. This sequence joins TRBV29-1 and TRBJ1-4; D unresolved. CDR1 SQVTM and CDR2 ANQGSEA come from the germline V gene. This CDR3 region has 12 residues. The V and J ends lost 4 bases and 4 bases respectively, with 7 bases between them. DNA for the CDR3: TGCAGCGTTGTGGGTGTTAATGAAAAACTGTTTTTT. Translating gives CSVVGVNEKLFF.